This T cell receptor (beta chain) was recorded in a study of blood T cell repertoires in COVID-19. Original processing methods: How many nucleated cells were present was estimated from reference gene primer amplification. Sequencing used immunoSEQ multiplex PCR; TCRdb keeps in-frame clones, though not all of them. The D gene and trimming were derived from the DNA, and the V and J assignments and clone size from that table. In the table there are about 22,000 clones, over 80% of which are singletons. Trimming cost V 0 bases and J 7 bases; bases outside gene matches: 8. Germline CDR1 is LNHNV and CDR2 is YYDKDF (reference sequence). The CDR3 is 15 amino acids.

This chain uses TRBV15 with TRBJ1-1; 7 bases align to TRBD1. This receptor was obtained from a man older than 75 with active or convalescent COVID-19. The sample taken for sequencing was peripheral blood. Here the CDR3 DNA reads TGTGCCACCAGCAGAGATCAAGGGGGCGCCTTTGAAGCTTTCTTT. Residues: CATSRDQGGAFEAFF.